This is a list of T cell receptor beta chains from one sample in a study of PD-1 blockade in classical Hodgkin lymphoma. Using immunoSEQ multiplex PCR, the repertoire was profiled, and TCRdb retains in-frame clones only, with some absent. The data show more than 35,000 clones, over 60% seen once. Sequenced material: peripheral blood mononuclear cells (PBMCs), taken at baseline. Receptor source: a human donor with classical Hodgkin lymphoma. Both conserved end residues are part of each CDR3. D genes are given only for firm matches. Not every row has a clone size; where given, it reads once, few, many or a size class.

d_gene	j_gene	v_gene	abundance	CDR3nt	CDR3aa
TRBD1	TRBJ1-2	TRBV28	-	TGTGCCAGCAGTTTGAGGACAGGGGGATTTGGCTACACCTTC	CASSLRTGGFGYTF
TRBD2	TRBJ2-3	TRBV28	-	TGTGCCAGCAGCACCAGCATGACTAGCGGCGTCACAGATACGCAGTATTTT	CASSTSMTSGVTDTQYF
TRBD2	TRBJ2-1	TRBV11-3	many	TGTGCCAGCAGCCCTGACGGGACTAGCGGGAACTATGAGCAGTTCTTC	CASSPDGTSGNYEQFF
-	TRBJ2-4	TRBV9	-	TGTGCCAGCAGCGCATCAGGCATACTAGCCAAAAACATTCAGTACTTC	CASSASGILAKNIQYF
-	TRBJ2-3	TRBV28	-	TGTGCCAGCACCTTTCAGAGTGGGTGGGGCACAGATACGCAGTATTTT	CASTFQSGWGTDTQYF
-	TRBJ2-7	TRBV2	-	TGTGCCAGCAGTGTTGAGGGGCCCGGGGCCGAGCAGTACTTC	CASSVEGPGAEQYF
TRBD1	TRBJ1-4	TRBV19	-	TGTGCCAGTCGGGACAGAGCCTATGCAACTAATGAAAAACTGTTTTTT	CASRDRAYATNEKLFF
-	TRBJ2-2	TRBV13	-	TGTGCCAGCAGCGCGGTACCCGGGAGGGGGCGGAACACCGGGGAGCTGTTTTTT	CASSAVPGRGRNTGELFF
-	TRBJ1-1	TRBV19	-	TGTGCCAGTAGTTCGGGGGAGGGGGTCGCTGAAGCTTTCTTT	CASSSGEGVAEAFF
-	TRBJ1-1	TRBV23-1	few	TGCGCCAGCAGTCAATCGATGAGGGGAAGGACAGATCGGGACACTGAAGCTTTCTTT	CASSQSMRGRTDRDTEAFF
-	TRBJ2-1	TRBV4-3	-	TGCGCCAGCAGCCAAGAATCGAGCTCCTACAATGAGCAGTTCTTC	CASSQESSSYNEQFF
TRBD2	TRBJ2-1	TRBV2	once	TGTGCCAGCAGCCCCGGTTCCCGAGACAGGGGAAAGCGGGAGGGCTACAATGAGCAGTTCTTC	CASSPGSRDRGKREGYNEQFF
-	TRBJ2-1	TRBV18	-	TGTGCCAGCTCACCAGGTACTAGCCGCCTAGAGCAGTTCTTC	CASSPGTSRLEQFF
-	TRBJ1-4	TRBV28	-	TGTGCCACCACGGACGGGGCTGAAAAACTGTTTTTT	CATTDGAEKLFF
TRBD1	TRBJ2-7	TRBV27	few	TGTGCCAGCAGTTTTGACAGGGATACATCCTACGAGCAGTACTTC	CASSFDRDTSYEQYF
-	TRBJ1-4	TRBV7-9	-	TGTGCCAGCAGCTTAACTGTAGCCCCTCGGACTGAAAAACTGTTTTTT	CASSLTVAPRTEKLFF
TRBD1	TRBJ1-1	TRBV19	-	TGTGCCAGTAGCCTCGACGCCGGGACAGGGGGCACTGAAGCTTTCTTT	CASSLDAGTGGTEAFF
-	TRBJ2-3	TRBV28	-	TGTGCCAGCAGTTTTCCACCCTCTCTCACAGATACGCAGTATTTT	CASSFPPSLTDTQYF
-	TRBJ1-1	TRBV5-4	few	TGTGCCAGCAGCGCACAGGGGAACACTGAAGCTTTCTTT	CASSAQGNTEAFF
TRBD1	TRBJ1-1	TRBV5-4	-	TGTGCCAGCAGCTTGGATACAGGGGGGTCCACTGAAGCTTTCTTT	CASSLDTGGSTEAFF
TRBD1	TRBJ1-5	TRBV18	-	TGTGCCAGCGCCAGGGGGCCTCGACAGCCCCAGCATTTT	CASARGPRQPQHF
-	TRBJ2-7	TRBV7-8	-	TGTGCCAGCAGCTACGGGGACGCCCTTCGGAACGAGCAGTACTTC	CASSYGDALRNEQYF
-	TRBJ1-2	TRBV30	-	TGTGCCTGGACAGGGAATTTTGGCTACACCTTC	CAWTGNFGYTF
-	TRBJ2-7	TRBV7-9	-	TGTGCCAGCAGCTTGGGTGCTGGGCGGCGCTCCTACGAGCAGTACTTC	CASSLGAGRRSYEQYF
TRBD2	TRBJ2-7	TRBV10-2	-	TGCGCCAGCAGTCCGGGACTAGCGGTTCCCTACGAGCAGTACTTC	CASSPGLAVPYEQYF
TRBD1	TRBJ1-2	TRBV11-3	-	TGTGCCAGCAGCCCACCCGGGACAGCGACTAACTATGGCTACACCTTC	CASSPPGTATNYGYTF
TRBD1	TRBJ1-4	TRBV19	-	TGTGCCAGTAGTATGTGGGACAGAGATGAAAAACTGTTTTTT	CASSMWDRDEKLFF
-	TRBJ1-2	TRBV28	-	TGTGCCAGCAGTTTGGCAGTTAACTATGGCTACACCTTC	CASSLAVNYGYTF
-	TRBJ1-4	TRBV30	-	TGTGCCTGGAGTAAGGCCAGGGTGAAGGGGAATGAAAAACTGTTTTTT	CAWSKARVKGNEKLFF
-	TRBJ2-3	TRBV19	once	TGTGCCAGTAGTATGTGGAGGGATACGCAGTATTTT	CASSMWRDTQYF
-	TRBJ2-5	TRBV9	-	TGTGCCAGCAGCCGGGACTTCGGGGAGACCCAGTACTTC	CASSRDFGETQYF
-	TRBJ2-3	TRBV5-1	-	TGCGCCAGCAGCGGTCAGGGTACAGATACGCAGTATTTT	CASSGQGTDTQYF
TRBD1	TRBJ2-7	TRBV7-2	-	TGTGCCAGCAGCTTAGAGTGGACAGGCACCTACGAGCAGTACTTC	CASSLEWTGTYEQYF
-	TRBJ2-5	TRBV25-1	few	TGTGCCAGCAGTGAGCGCCCGACGGACAGTGCCCAAGAGACCCAGTACTTC	CASSERPTDSAQETQYF
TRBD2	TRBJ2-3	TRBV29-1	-	TGCAGCGTTGAAGGGACTAGCGGGAGTCCCACAGATACGCAGTATTTT	CSVEGTSGSPTDTQYF
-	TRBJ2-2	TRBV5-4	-	TGTGCCAGCAGGCCGGGGGGCTTGGGCACCGGGGAGCTGTTTTTT	CASRPGGLGTGELFF
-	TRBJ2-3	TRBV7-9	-	TGTGCCAGCAGCCAGGGGTTCGGGATGGCGGATACGCAGTATTTT	CASSQGFGMADTQYF
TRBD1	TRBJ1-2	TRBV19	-	TGTGCCAGTAGTACCGGACAGGGGGCGTTGGGCTACACCTTC	CASSTGQGALGYTF
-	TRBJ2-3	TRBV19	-	TGTGCCAGTTCGGCCTTAGGAGATACGCAGTATTTT	CASSALGDTQYF
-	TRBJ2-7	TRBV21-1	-	TGTGCCAGCAGCAAAGGGACTAGCTCCTACGAGCAGTACTTC	CASSKGTSSYEQYF
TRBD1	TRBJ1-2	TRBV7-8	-	TGTGCCAGCAGCTTAGGACGGGACAGGGGATTGGAGGGCTACACCTTC	CASSLGRDRGLEGYTF
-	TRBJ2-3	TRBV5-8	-	TGTGCCAGCAGCTTGGGACTGCCAAGCACAGATACGCAGTATTTT	CASSLGLPSTDTQYF
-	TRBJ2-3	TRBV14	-	TGTGCCAGCAGCCCCGCAGGTAGCACAGATACGCAGTATTTT	CASSPAGSTDTQYF
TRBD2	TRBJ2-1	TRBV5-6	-	TGTGCCAGCAGCTTAATCGCTAGCGGGGGCTACAATGAGCAGTTCTTC	CASSLIASGGYNEQFF
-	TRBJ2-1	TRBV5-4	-	TGTGCCAGCAGCTTGGGGCAGGGAGATGAGCAGTTCTTC	CASSLGQGDEQFF
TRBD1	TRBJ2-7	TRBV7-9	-	TGTGCCAGCAGCGGAGGGGGACAGGGATTCTACGAGCAGTACTTC	CASSGGGQGFYEQYF
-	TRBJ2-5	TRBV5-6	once	TGTGCCAGCAGCTACCTCGGGAGAGGGGAGGAGACCCAGTACTTC	CASSYLGRGEETQYF
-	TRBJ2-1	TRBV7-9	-	TGTGCCAGCAGCTTAATTGGCGGCAATGAGCAGTTCTTC	CASSLIGGNEQFF
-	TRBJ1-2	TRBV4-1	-	TGCGCCAGCAGCCAAGATCCTTCCAACTATGGCTACACCTTC	CASSQDPSNYGYTF
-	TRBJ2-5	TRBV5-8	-	TGTGCCAGCAGCTTCCAAGAGACCCAGTACTTC	CASSFQETQYF
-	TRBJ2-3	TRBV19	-	TGTGCCAGTAAGGGGCTGGCGGGTGCTCAAGATACGCAGTATTTT	CASKGLAGAQDTQYF
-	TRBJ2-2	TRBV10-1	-	TGCGCCAGCAGTGAGACCACCGGACTTTTCACCGGGGAGCTGTTTTTT	CASSETTGLFTGELFF
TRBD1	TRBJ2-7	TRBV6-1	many	TGTGCCACCGGACAGGGACTTGCGGACGAGCAGTACTTC	CATGQGLADEQYF
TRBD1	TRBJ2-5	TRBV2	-	TGTGCCAGCAGACCAACAGGGGGAGAGACCCAGTACTTC	CASRPTGGETQYF
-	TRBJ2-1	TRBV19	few	TGTGCCAGTAGTGCGCTAGCGACCTACAATGAGCAGTTCTTC	CASSALATYNEQFF